Below, 14 T cell receptor beta chains from the same sample are listed, as sequenced in a study of cytomegalovirus exposure and HLA in healthy donors. It was with 60 Vbeta and 13 Jbeta primers that the PCR ran. TCRdb's table, derived via immunoSEQ multiplex PCR, lists solely in-frame clones and lacks some. The sample lists roughly 180,000 clones, 8.5% to 10% occurring once. Specimen: PBMCs. Receptor source: a woman in her 30s in good health and CMV-seropositive.

This clone has more than one count but fewer than ten. The V and J genes are TRBV30 and TRBJ2-3; possibly TRBD1 for D (6 bases). CDR1 and CDR2 from the germline V gene are GTSNPN and SVGIG (reference sequence). V lost 2 bases and J lost 2, with 20 bases in between. The CDR3 is made up of 17 amino acids. CDR3 in DNA: TGTGCCTGGAGTTGGAGCATGCACAGGGCAGCCACAGATACGCAGTATTTT. Amino acids: CAWSWSMHRAATDTQYF.

The V gene is TRBV2, the J gene TRBJ2-2; D is ambiguous. V lost 5 bases and J lost 5, with 15 bases in between. There are 15 residues in the CDR3. Germline V gene lookup returns CDR1 SNHLY and CDR2 FYNNEI. The CDR3 here is CASSQLRRDTGELFF. CDR3 DNA sequence: TGTGCCAGCAGTCAACTCCGTAGAGATACCGGGGAGCTGTTTTTT.

This clone was seen more than once but under ten times. This sequence joins TRBV7-3 and TRBJ2-1; 8 bases fit TRBD2. With V trimmed by 4 bases and J by 1 base, 6 bases remained unmatched. CDR1 and CDR2 from the germline V gene are SGHTA and FQGTGA. This CDR3 has 16 residues. This CDR3 is CASSYMTSESYNEQFF. For the CDR3, the DNA is TGTGCCAGCAGCTATATGACTAGCGAGTCCTACAATGAGCAGTTCTTC.

This clone was seen only a few times. This rearrangement joins TRBV11-2 to TRBJ2-1, with a possible D match to TRBD1 (5 bases). CDR1 and CDR2 from the germline V gene are SGHAT and FQNNGV. CDR3 size: 14 residues. V lost 3 bases and J 13 bases, leaving 19 bases between the germline ends. This CDR3 reads CASSLGQSQETQFF. CDR3 sequence (DNA): TGTGCCAGCAGCTTGGGGCAGAGCCAAGAGACCCAGTTCTTC.

The CDR3 loop reads CASSSLRAGGPPIYEQYF. For the CDR3, the DNA is TGTGCCAGCAGCTCTTTGCGAGCGGGAGGCCCACCCATCTACGAGCAGTACTTC. The V gene is TRBV21-1, the J gene TRBJ2-7; TRBD2 reflects the table's D call only, with no check against the DNA. TRBV21-1 is deemed a pseudogene. CDR3 length: 18 amino acids.

This clone was seen a few times. This chain links TRBV5-1 with TRBJ2-5; 8 positions match TRBD1. The V segment lost 2 bases and the J segment 2 bases; nucleotides outside the gene matches: 8. The CDR3 runs 16 residues. Germline V lookup: CDR1 SGHRS, CDR2 YFSETQ. CDR3 nucleotides: TGCGCCAGCAGCTTAAATCCCACAGGGGGACAAGAGACCCAGTACTTC. It encodes CASSLNPTGGQETQYF.

This chain's CDR3 is CASSPGTGGQYF. In DNA, the CDR3 is TGTGCCAGCAGCCCCGGGACAGGGGGACAGTACTTC. The chain recombines TRBV7-9 with TRBJ2-7; 11 bases align to TRBD1. V lost 5 bases to trimming and J lost 10 bases; unmatched junction nucleotides: 4. This CDR3 region has 12 residues. Germline lookup yields CDR1 SEHNR and CDR2 FQNEAQ (reference sequence).

The table lists this clone with a few counts. The chain links TRBV9 to TRBJ1-2, with D possibly TRBD1 on 5 matching bases. V lost 1 base and J 6 bases, leaving 10 bases between the germline ends. CDR1 SGDLS and CDR2 YYNGEE come from the germline V gene. The CDR3 is 13 residues long. The CDR3 reads CASSVSGSDGYTF. The CDR3 DNA follows: TGTGCCAGCAGCGTATCAGGGTCCGATGGCTACACCTTC.

This chain links TRBV6-1 with TRBJ2-2; tentatively, D is TRBD1 (5 bases). This CDR3 has 14 amino acids. Germline V gene sequence: CDR1 MNHNS, CDR2 SASEGT. The ends were cut back, 10 bases at V and 1 base at J, with 13 bases in the middle. CDR3 amino acids: CAIQKGWNTGELFF. In DNA form, the CDR3 reads TGTGCCATCCAGAAGGGGTGGAACACCGGGGAGCTGTTTTTT.

About this clone: Distinct nucleotide sequences in the sample also encode this CDR3. V is TRBV2 and J is TRBJ1-5; unclear D gene. Trimming cost V 4 bases and J 5 bases, with 12 bases left between them. The CDR3 runs 14 residues. Per the germline V gene, CDR1 is SNHLY and CDR2 is FYNNEI. The CDR3 DNA sequence: TGTGCCAGCAGTGCCTCAACAGTGGATCAGCCCCAGCATTTT. It codes for CASSASTVDQPQHF.

This chain joins TRBV7-8 and TRBJ1-1, with TRBD1 as a possible D gene (5 bases). Germline assignment: CDR1 SGHVS and CDR2 FQNEAQ. Trimming left V 5 bases short and J 5 bases short, with 12 bases between. This CDR3 is 13 amino acids long. The CDR3 nucleotides read TGTGCCAGCAGCCCGCCGGGGGGGACTGAAGCTTTCTTT. This gives the protein CASSPPGGTEAFF. Looking up the rest from reference TRBV7-8 and TRBJ1-1 gives the full variable domain: GAGVSQSPRYKVAKRGQDVALRCDPISGHVSLFWYQQALGQGPEFLTYFQNEAQLDKSGLPSDRFFAERPEGSVSTLKIQRTQQEDSAVYLCASSPPGGTEAFFGQGTRLTVV.

There are a few counts of this clone. This chain links TRBV29-1 with TRBJ1-2, with 7 bases that match TRBD1. V was pared by 4 bases and J by 7 bases, with 9 bases of the junction left unmatched. CDR1 and CDR2 (germline): SQVTM, ANQGSEA. The CDR3 consists of 13 residues. CDR3 DNA sequence: TGCAGCGTTGGGACAGGAGTCCGAGGTGGCTACACCTTC. Its protein is CSVGTGVRGGYTF.

The chain links TRBV7-2 to TRBJ2-7, with a weak D call TRBD1 (6 bases). CDR1 is SGHTA, CDR2 FQGNSA, per germline. V lost 6 bases to trimming and J lost 0 bases, with 15 bases between them. CDR3 size: 15 residues. The CDR3 reads CASSYDRTYSYEQYF. For the CDR3, the DNA is TGTGCCAGCAGTTATGACAGGACGTACTCCTACGAGCAGTACTTC. Full variable domain (missing parts from reference TRBV7-2 and TRBJ2-7): GAGVSQSPSNKVTEKGKDVELRCDPISGHTALYWYRQSLGQGLEFLIYFQGNSAPDKSGLPSDRFSAERTGGSVSTLTIQRTQQEDSAVYLCASSYDRTYSYEQYFGPGTRLTVT.

V is TRBV5-4 and J is TRBJ1-4; 8 bases map to TRBD1. CDR3 length: 19 amino acids. V lost 1 base to trimming and J lost 2 bases; unmatched junction nucleotides: 13. CDR1 and CDR2 from the germline V gene are SGHNT and YYREEE (reference sequence). The CDR3 spells CASSLLTGSGQGTNEKLFF. In nucleotides, the CDR3 is TGTGCCAGCAGCTTGTTGACAGGCAGTGGACAGGGTACTAATGAAAAACTGTTTTTT. The whole variable domain, remainder taken from reference TRBV5-4 and TRBJ1-4, is ETGVTQSPTHLIKTRGQQVTLRCSSQSGHNTVSWYQQALGQGPQFIFQYYREEENGRGNFPPRFSGLQFPNYSSELNVNALELDDSALYLCASSLLTGSGQGTNEKLFFGSGTQLSVL.